These 17 T cell receptor beta chains were sequenced from one sample in a study of PD-L1 blockade in urothelial cancer. Time point given: peripheral blood 6 weeks after treatment start. Method: immunoSEQ multiplex PCR; TCRdb's copy keeps in-frame clones and lacks some. The sample has over 100,000 clones, more than 85% seen once. The sequenced sample was PBMCs, obtained around atezolizumab (anti-PD-L1) treatment. These receptors were taken from a man between 60 and 70 years old with urothelial cancer.

This sequence joins TRBV2 and TRBJ1-5; no clear D. Germline loops: CDR1 SNHLY, CDR2 FYNNEI. The CDR3 extends over 14 amino acids. The V and J ends lost 7 bases and 0 bases respectively, with 10 bases between them. The CDR3 DNA reads as TGTGCCAGCACGGAGGAGAGTAGCAATCAGCCCCAGCATTTT. It encodes CASTEESSNQPQHF.

The chain uses TRBV5-1 and TRBJ2-7, with 9 nucleotides matching TRBD1. The germline V gene has CDR1 SGHRS and CDR2 YFSETQ. V gave up 2 bases and J gave up 7 bases; unmatched junction bases: 7. CDR3 length equals 14 residues. Written as DNA, the CDR3 is TGCGCCAGCAGCTTCGGGACAGGGAATCGGGAGCAGTACTTC. Translating it yields CASSFGTGNREQYF.

For this clone: The identical CDR3 is also encoded by other nucleotide sequences in the sample. The rearrangement links TRBV30 to TRBJ1-2; 9 bases agree with TRBD1. The trim removed 3 bases at V and 4 bases at J, leaving 3 bases unmatched. The CDR3 is 13 residues long. CDR1 GTSNPN and CDR2 SVGIG come from the germline V gene (reference sequence). The CDR3 sequence: CAWSRQGGYGYTF. In nucleotides, the CDR3 is TGTGCCTGGAGCAGACAGGGGGGCTATGGCTACACCTTC.

The chain couples TRBV2 to TRBJ2-2; possibly TRBD1 for D (7 bases). There are 15 residues in the CDR3. With 8 bases removed from V and 4 bases from J, the gap between germline ends came to 17 bases. The V gene's germline CDR1 is SNHLY and CDR2 FYNNEI. CDR3 in amino acids: CASQKEGAGTGELFF. The CDR3 region has the DNA TGTGCCAGCCAAAAGGAGGGGGCGGGCACCGGGGAGCTGTTTTTT.

The rearrangement uses TRBV5-4 and TRBJ1-6; D gene unclear. Trimming took 4 bases from V and 7 from J, leaving 15 bases between them. Per germline, CDR1 SGHNT and CDR2 YYREEE (reference sequence). The CDR3 extends over 15 amino acids. CDR3 loop: CASSLSGLGNSPLHF. As DNA, the CDR3 is TGTGCCAGCAGCCTTAGCGGACTAGGGAATTCACCCCTCCACTTT.

This sequence joins TRBV30 and TRBJ2-1, with 9 bases that match TRBD2. CDR3 length: 15 residues. The V segment lost 3 bases and the J segment 9 bases; nucleotides outside the gene matches: 12. Germline V gene lookup returns CDR1 GTSNPN and CDR2 SVGIG (reference sequence). The CDR3 nucleotides read TGTGCCTGGAGCGTTTTAGGCGGGGGGGCTGGTGAGCAGTTCTTC. Translated, it gives CAWSVLGGGAGEQFF.

The chain is built from TRBV7-2 and TRBJ2-5; D unresolved. CDR1 and CDR2 from the germline V gene are SGHTA and FQGNSA. The CDR3 runs to 15 residues. Trimming left V 2 bases short and J 1 base short, with 11 bases between. Written as DNA, the CDR3 is TGTGCCAGCAGCTTATGGTGGTTCGGCCAAGAGACCCAGTACTTC. Encoded protein: CASSLWWFGQETQYF.

V and J are TRBV30 and TRBJ2-1, with D perhaps matching TRBD1 (5 bases). Per the germline V gene, CDR1 is GTSNPN and CDR2 is SVGIG (reference sequence). CDR3 size: 13 residues. V was shortened by 6 bases and J by 2 bases, with 11 bases between the two germline ends. CDR3 nucleotide sequence: TGTGCCTGCAGGGATAATCCCTACAATGAGCAGTTCTTC. Translated: CACRDNPYNEQFF.

The chain is built from TRBV27 and TRBJ2-7, with 10 bases that match TRBD2. Trimming removed 7 bases from V and 6 bases from J; junction bases left unmatched: 24. The CDR3 runs to 19 residues. The germline gives CDR1 MNHEY, CDR2 SMNVEV (reference sequence). The CDR3 reads CASTKGRASGGPRGSEQYF. The CDR3 DNA follows: TGTGCCAGCACCAAAGGCAGAGCTAGCGGGGGCCCTCGGGGAAGCGAGCAGTACTTC.

The gene calls are TRBV5-6 and TRBJ1-5; the D is unclear. V was cut by 4 bases and J by 0 bases, with 11 bases left in between. Per the germline V gene, CDR1 is SGHDT and CDR2 is YYEEEE. The CDR3 is made up of 15 amino acids. The CDR3 coding sequence is TGTGCCAGCAGCGACGGAAGACTTAGCAATCAGCCCCAGCATTTT. It yields the protein CASSDGRLSNQPQHF.

V and J are TRBV27 and TRBJ2-3, with D possibly TRBD2 on 7 matching bases. This CDR3 has 16 residues. Per the germline V gene, CDR1 is MNHEY and CDR2 is SMNVEV (reference sequence). Trimming removed 9 bases at V and 3 bases at J, with 22 bases between. The CDR3 loop is CARILQGPGGTDTQYF. The CDR3 DNA reads TGTGCCAGGATTCTACAGGGACCGGGGGGTACAGATACGCAGTATTTT.

In its sample, this clone was seen a few times. The chain employs TRBV15 and TRBJ2-5; tentatively, D is TRBD2 (6 bases). This CDR3 is 16 amino acids long. Germline values: CDR1 LNHNV, CDR2 YYDKDF (reference sequence). Trimming cost V 1 base and J 5 bases, with 17 bases left between them. For the CDR3, the DNA is TGTGCCACCAGCAGAGCGGGGGTTCTCGGTGGGGAGACCCAGTACTTC. As protein: CATSRAGVLGGETQYF. The full variable domain, rest sourced from reference TRBV15 and TRBJ2-5, is DAMVIQNPRYQVTQFGKPVTLSCSQTLNHNVMYWYQQKSSQAPKLLFHYYDKDFNNEADTPDNFQSRRPNTSFCFLDIRSPGLGDTAMYLCATSRAGVLGGETQYFGPGTRLLVL.

The rearrangement uses TRBV4-2 and TRBJ2-5, with 12 bases aligning to TRBD2. There are 17 residues in the CDR3. The J segment lost 4 bases and the V segment lost 0 bases, leaving 6 bases of the junction unmatched. Germline values: CDR1 LGHNA, CDR2 YNFKEQ. As DNA, the CDR3 is TGTGCCAGCAGCCAAGAGAGGACTAGCGGGGCGGGAGAGACCCAGTACTTC. Translating gives CASSQERTSGAGETQYF.

This chain uses TRBV9 with TRBJ2-3; 9 bases fit TRBD2. This CDR3 has 15 amino acids. Trimming cost V 2 bases and J 4 bases; bases outside gene matches: 5. Germline CDR1 is SGDLS and CDR2 is YYNGEE. The CDR3 region has the DNA TGTGCCAGCAGCGTCGGGGGACTAGCCGCAGATACGCAGTATTTT. This gives the protein CASSVGGLAADTQYF.

In its sample, this clone was seen once. The DNA for the CDR3 is TGTGCCAGCAGAGAAACCTCGACAGGGCTAAGCACAGATACGCAGTATTTT. As protein: CASRETSTGLSTDTQYF. The chain recombines TRBV6-1 with TRBJ2-3; 7 bases agree with TRBD1. CDR1 is MNHNS and CDR2 is SASEGT in the germline V gene. This CDR3 has 17 amino acids. Trimming took 6 bases from V and 0 from J; bases not matched to a gene: 12.

This clone appeared once. The chain combines TRBV18 with TRBJ2-7; the D gene is possibly TRBD2 (6 bases). V lost 2 bases and J 6 bases, leaving 11 bases between the germline ends. The CDR3 spans 13 residues. Germline loops: CDR1 KGHSH, CDR2 LQKENI. The CDR3 sequence is CASSPAGLSEQYF. The CDR3 coding sequence is TGTGCCAGCTCACCAGCGGGGCTGAGCGAGCAGTACTTC.

This chain uses TRBV19 with TRBJ1-2; D possibly corresponds to TRBD1 (6 bases). CDR1 and CDR2 (germline): LNHDA, SQIVND (reference sequence). This CDR3 region has 14 residues. The V gene lost 6 bases and the J gene lost 7 bases, with 18 bases spanning the gap. The CDR3 coding sequence is TGTGCCAGTAGCCCGGACAGCCAGACGGCTGGCTACACCTTC. The encoded protein is CASSPDSQTAGYTF.